This TCR beta chain stems from a study of CD8+ T cells in alopecia areata. Losses at the gene ends were 0 bases for V and 8 bases for J; bases not matched to a gene: 9. This CDR3 region has 15 residues. Looked up from germline, CDR1 is LGHNT and CDR2 is FRNRAP. Reverse transcription of extracted RNA yielded cDNA, which provided the sequencing template. Method: immunoSEQ multiplex PCR; TCRdb's copy keeps in-frame clones and lacks some. The data contain 220,000 or so clones, approximately 52% of them singletons. This clone is a singleton in its sample. Sequencing used CD4+ T cells sorted from blood, obtained at week 0. The clonotype comes from a human donor with alopecia areata. V and J are TRBV12-5 and TRBJ1-1, with 7 positions matching TRBD1. The CDR3 DNA reads TGTGCTAGTGGTTTGGTAGGGGGCGAGGGGATCGAAGCTTTCTTT. Protein sequence: CASGLVGGEGIEAFF. Supplemented by reference TRBV12-5 and TRBJ1-1, the full variable domain reads DARVTQTPRHKVTEMGQEVTMRCQPILGHNTVFWYRQTMMQGLELLAYFRNRAPLDDSGMPKDRFSAEMPDATLATLKIQPSEPRDSAVYFCASGLVGGEGIEAFFGQGTRLTVV.